Listed below are T cell receptor beta chains from one sample, sequenced in a study of OX40 agonist ivuxolimab in advanced cancers. Measured with immunoSEQ multiplex PCR; TCRdb has only the in-frame clones, and not every one. The profile covers 30,000 to 35,000 clones, with more than 85% appearing a single time and about 38% taken by the ten largest. Sample: CD4+ or CD8+ T cells sorted from blood, taken in a trial of the OX40 agonist ivuxolimab. The receptors here all came from an adult with an advanced solid tumor such as melanoma, head and neck, liver or kidney cancer. Both conserved end residues are part of each CDR3. The order of the fields is V gene, D gene, clone size, J gene, CDR3 DNA, CDR3 protein. The D gene is left open where the match is weak. Not every row has a clone size; where given, it reads once, few, many or a size class.

TRBV7-9,.,.,TRBJ1-1,TGTGCCAGCAGCCCCTTACAGGGTGTAGCTGAAGCTTTCTTT,CASSPLQGVAEAFF
TRBV2,TRBD2,once,TRBJ2-7,TGTGCCAGCAGTGGGGAAGCGGGAGGGCCTCTCGAGCAGTACTTC,CASSGEAGGPLEQYF
TRBV6-4,TRBD2,few,TRBJ2-7,TGTGCCAGCAGTACGTCAGCTAGCGGGAGCGACGAGCAGTACTTC,CASSTSASGSDEQYF
TRBV7-6,TRBD2,.,TRBJ2-1,TGTGCCAGCAGCTTTTTAGCGGGTAACCACAATGAGCAGTTCTTC,CASSFLAGNHNEQFF
TRBV6-1,.,.,TRBJ2-1,TGTGCCAGCAGTGTCGATGCGGGATTCAACAATGAGCAGTTCTTC,CASSVDAGFNNEQFF
TRBV7-3,TRBD2,once,TRBJ2-1,TGTGCCAGCAGCTATATGGGGGTAGCGGGAGCCAATGAGCAGTTCTTC,CASSYMGVAGANEQFF
TRBV6-1,.,.,TRBJ2-7,TGTGCCACATCCAGGGCCCCCTACGAGCAGTACTTC,CATSRAPYEQYF
TRBV4-2,.,.,TRBJ1-4,TGTGCCAGCAGCCACGGAAGCGGGGCAACTAATGAAAAACTGTTTTTT,CASSHGSGATNEKLFF
TRBV5-6,.,.,TRBJ2-7,TGTGCCAGCAGCTTTTGGGGGGCAGGGTCCTACGAGCAGTACTTC,CASSFWGAGSYEQYF
TRBV27,TRBD2,.,TRBJ2-1,TGTGCCAGCAGTTGGGGACTAGCGGACAATGAGCAGTTCTTC,CASSWGLADNEQFF
TRBV4-3,.,many,TRBJ1-6,TGCGCCAGCAGCCCGACCCCGGCAGGGCAGAGGGATTCACCCCTCCACTTT,CASSPTPAGQRDSPLHF
TRBV19,TRBD2,.,TRBJ2-3,TGTGCCAGTAGTATAGATCTTCTAGCGGGTACCACAGATACGCAGTATTTT,CASSIDLLAGTTDTQYF
TRBV12-2,.,.,TRBJ1-1,TGTGCAAGTCGCTTAGGTAGACGCTCGGGAGGGACTGAAGCTTTCTTT,CASRLGRRSGGTEAFF
TRBV5-6,.,once,TRBJ2-4,TGTGCCAGCAGCTCCTCGCCCGTCCGAGCCAAAAACATTCAGTACTTC,CASSSSPVRAKNIQYF
TRBV7-8,.,.,TRBJ2-5,TGTGCCAGCAGCTTAGAATGGGGGCCGTGGGAGACCCAGTACTTC,CASSLEWGPWETQYF
TRBV29-1,TRBD2,once,TRBJ2-1,TGCAGCGTTGACGCGGGAGTGGAGCAGTTCTTC,CSVDAGVEQFF
TRBV7-9,TRBD2,.,TRBJ2-2,TGTGCCAGCAGCCAATACAGGGGACTAGCGGGAGTCGGGGAGCTGTTTTTT,CASSQYRGLAGVGELFF
TRBV27,.,.,TRBJ1-5,TGTGCCAGCAGATCAATGACGGACTATAATCAGCCCCAGCATTTT,CASRSMTDYNQPQHF
TRBV9,.,.,TRBJ1-3,TGTGCCAGCAGCCCCGCCCAGGGGTACTCTGGAAACACCATATATTTT,CASSPAQGYSGNTIYF
TRBV27,.,.,TRBJ1-2,TGTGCCAGCAGTTTAAACAGTGCGGGTGGCTACACCTTC,CASSLNSAGGYTF
TRBV9,.,.,TRBJ2-1,TGTGCCAGCAGCCCAGCGGGTAGCTCCTACAATGAGCAGTTCTTC,CASSPAGSSYNEQFF
TRBV4-3,.,once,TRBJ2-7,TGCGCCAGCAGCCAAGATGGGGACAACTCCTACGAGCAGTACTTC,CASSQDGDNSYEQYF
TRBV19,.,.,TRBJ1-1,TGTGCCAGTAGTATAGGCCCTGTGAACACTGAAGCTTTCTTT,CASSIGPVNTEAFF
TRBV27,TRBD1,.,TRBJ2-2,TGTGCCAGCAGTCCACTCGACAGGGGCCGGGACACCGGGGAGCTGTTTTTT,CASSPLDRGRDTGELFF
TRBV25-1,.,.,TRBJ2-3,TGTGCCAGCAGTCAGGAAGTACGGGGAGATACGCAGTATTTT,CASSQEVRGDTQYF
TRBV14,.,.,TRBJ1-1,TGTGCCAGCAGCCAAGTTGGGTACTCTGAAGCTTTCTTT,CASSQVGYSEAFF
TRBV29-1,.,.,TRBJ1-1,TGCAGCGGATACAAGAACACTGAAGCTTTCTTT,CSGYKNTEAFF
TRBV5-1,.,.,TRBJ2-5,TGCGCCAGCAGCTTGGGAAGTTTGATGGACTTC,CASSLGSLMDF
TRBV9,.,.,TRBJ2-2,TGTGCCAGCAGCTTCGGAGGGAATGCCGGGGAGCTGTTTTTT,CASSFGGNAGELFF
TRBV21-1,.,.,TRBJ1-5,TGTGCCAGCAGCAAAGGGGCCCAGCATTTT,CASSKGAQHF
TRBV6-5,.,.,TRBJ1-1,TGTGCCAGCAGTTACGGCGGGATGAACACTGAAGCTTTCTTT,CASSYGGMNTEAFF
TRBV11-2,TRBD2,.,TRBJ2-7,TGTGCCAGCAGCTTAGGATACGGGAGGGTTGCCTACGAGCAGTACTTC,CASSLGYGRVAYEQYF
TRBV6-5,.,once,TRBJ2-7,TGTGCCAGCAGTTACTCGGCGGAAGGGGGGACGGAGCAGTACTTC,CASSYSAEGGTEQYF
TRBV11-2,TRBD2,.,TRBJ2-1,TGTGCCAGCAGCGGTCCGGGACTAGCTGGCAATGAGCAGTTCTTC,CASSGPGLAGNEQFF
TRBV5-6,.,once,TRBJ2-3,TGTGCCAGCAGCTTGGATGCAGATACGCAGTATTTT,CASSLDADTQYF
TRBV6-7,.,.,TRBJ1-4,TGTGCCAGCAGTTACTCGATCGAAGGTGATAATGAAAAACTGTTTTTT,CASSYSIEGDNEKLFF
TRBV5-8,.,.,TRBJ1-3,TGTGCCAGCAGCTTGAGAGAGACGGGAAACACCATATATTTT,CASSLRETGNTIYF
TRBV28,.,.,TRBJ1-5,TGTGCCAGCAGCGAACCTGGAAATCAGCCCCAGCATTTT,CASSEPGNQPQHF
TRBV27,.,once,TRBJ2-1,TGTGCCAGCAGGGTGGCGGGTGGGGATAATGAGCAGTTCTTC,CASRVAGGDNEQFF
TRBV12-5,TRBD2,.,TRBJ2-5,TGTGCTAGTGGCCCTGGACTAGCGAGAGGGGAGACCCAGTACTTC,CASGPGLARGETQYF
TRBV7-9,.,.,TRBJ2-7,TGTGCCAGCACCCCCGGGGGTGCCTACGAGCAGTACTTC,CASTPGGAYEQYF
TRBV4-1,.,.,TRBJ2-1,TGCGCCAGCAGCCAAGTCAATGAGCAGTTCTTC,CASSQVNEQFF
TRBV6-5,.,.,TRBJ2-6,TGTGCCAGCAGGCAGAGCTCTGGGGCCAACGTCCTGACTTTC,CASRQSSGANVLTF
TRBV7-9,TRBD2,.,TRBJ2-1,TGTGCCAGCAGCTCCCGGAGGCTAGCGGGAAGGGATGAGCAGTTCTTC,CASSSRRLAGRDEQFF
TRBV18,.,.,TRBJ2-7,TGTGCCAGCTCACCAAGGGACCCGGCTTACGAGCAGTACTTC,CASSPRDPAYEQYF
TRBV4-1,TRBD2,.,TRBJ2-7,TGCGCCAGCAGCCAAGGGGCGGGAGTGGGTTACGAGCAGTACTTC,CASSQGAGVGYEQYF
TRBV18,TRBD2,.,TRBJ2-3,TGTGCCAGCTCACCACAGAGCGGGAGCCGGGCAGATACGCAGTATTTT,CASSPQSGSRADTQYF
TRBV6-6,TRBD1,.,TRBJ2-1,TGTGCCAGCAGTATGGCGACAGGGGCCGCCTACAATGAGCAGTTCTTC,CASSMATGAAYNEQFF
TRBV6-5,.,.,TRBJ1-1,TGTGCCAGCAGCCTAGGGGGAAGGAACACTGAAGCTTTCTTT,CASSLGGRNTEAFF
TRBV4-3,.,.,TRBJ2-1,TGCGCCAGCAGCCAAGGCGGCGTAGGGCCGGAGAGCTCCTACAATGAGCAGTTCTTC,CASSQGGVGPESSYNEQFF
TRBV27,.,.,TRBJ1-2,TGTGCCAGCAGTGAAGCGGCCGGGATTCGGGGCTACACCTTC,CASSEAAGIRGYTF
TRBV6-5,.,.,TRBJ2-5,TGTGCCAGCAGTCACGGAGAGGGTGATGTAGAGACCCAGTACTTC,CASSHGEGDVETQYF